The next 31 T cell receptor beta chains were all read from a single sample in a study of cytotoxic CD8 clonotypes in ibrutinib-treated CLL. Method: immunoSEQ multiplex PCR; TCRdb's copy keeps in-frame clones and lacks some. The profile shows just over 200,000 clones, about three quarters of them singletons. Sample: PBMCs, taken after 12 months of ibrutinib treatment. The receptors shown here come from a human donor with chronic lymphocytic leukemia.

This chain connects TRBV6-1 to TRBJ2-7; no firm D call. This CDR3 has 14 amino acids. V gave up 5 bases and J gave up 2 bases, with 13 bases separating them. Germline V gives CDR1 MNHNS, CDR2 SASEGT. The CDR3 DNA is TGTGCCAGCAGTCCGGACCGTCTACCCTACGAGCAGTACTTC. Protein: CASSPDRLPYEQYF.

The chain uses TRBV21-1 and TRBJ1-1; the table calls TRBD1, which could not be checked here. TRBV21-1 is shown as a pseudogene. The CDR3 loop spans 14 amino acids. CDR3 nucleotide sequence: TGTGCCAGCAGCAAATTATACAGGGACACTGAAGCTTTCTTT. It specifies CASSKLYRDTEAFF.

This chain uses TRBV19 with TRBJ1-1; D is unresolved. The V gene lost 3 bases and the J gene lost 4 bases, with 6 bases spanning the gap. Germline CDR1 LNHDA, CDR2 SQIVND (reference sequence). This CDR3 is built from 12 residues. The CDR3 reads CASSMVGTEAFF. The CDR3 nucleotides are TGTGCCAGTAGTATGGTGGGCACTGAAGCTTTCTTT.

This sequence joins TRBV7-3 and TRBJ1-2; TRBD1 matches at 10 bases. CDR1 and CDR2 from the germline V gene are SGHTA and FQGTGA. CDR3 length: 16 amino acids. V was pared by 3 bases and J by 6 bases, with 10 bases of the junction left unmatched. CDR3: CASSFYRQGASDGYTF. In nucleotides, the CDR3 is TGTGCCAGCAGCTTCTACCGACAGGGGGCTTCGGATGGCTACACCTTC.

V gene TRBV4-3 combines with J gene TRBJ2-3; TRBD2 matches 8 bases. The CDR3 loop spans 19 amino acids. Germline V gene data show CDR1 as LGHNA and CDR2 as YSLEER. Trimming took 0 bases from V and 5 from J; bases not matched to a gene: 16. The CDR3 DNA reads as TGCGCCAGCAGCCAAGAGTCCAGTGGGAGTGCGGGAGGTGAAGATACGCAGTATTTT. Translating it yields CASSQESSGSAGGEDTQYF.

This clone has just a few counts. The chain uses TRBV4-1 and TRBJ1-5; perhaps TRBD1 as D (5 bases). There are 16 residues in the CDR3. V was cut by 1 base and J by 7 bases, with 17 bases left in between. Germline loops: CDR1 MGHRA, CDR2 YSYEKL. The CDR3 DNA is TGCGCCAGCAGCCAAGGGTGGGGCAGGGTACAACAGCCCCAGCATTTT. It yields the protein CASSQGWGRVQQPQHF.

The gene calls are TRBV28 and TRBJ1-1; D is perhaps TRBD1 (5 bases). The CDR3 is made up of 13 amino acids. Germline values: CDR1 MDHEN, CDR2 SYDVKM. V was cut by 7 bases and J by 1 base, with 10 bases left in between. This chain's CDR3 is CASTLGQNTEAFF. In DNA form, the CDR3 reads TGTGCCAGCACCCTCGGACAGAACACTGAAGCTTTCTTT.

This clone was observed a few times. This sequence joins TRBV4-2 and TRBJ1-1; a possible D gene is TRBD1 (6 bases). The CDR3 has 12 residues. Trimming removed 4 bases at V and 5 bases at J, with 8 bases between. Germline assignment: CDR1 LGHNA and CDR2 YNFKEQ. In DNA, the CDR3 is TGTGCCAGCAGCCGAGGGGGGACTGAAGCTTTCTTT. It yields the protein CASSRGGTEAFF.

The rearrangement uses TRBV27 and TRBJ1-1; the match to TRBD1 covers 7 bases. Germline lookup yields CDR1 MNHEY and CDR2 SMNVEV (reference sequence). After removal of 6 bases from V and 4 bases from J, the junction contained 8 bases not matched to a gene. CDR3 length: 14 residues. CDR3 loop: CASSWDSSGTEAFF. CDR3 in DNA: TGTGCCAGCAGCTGGGACAGCTCGGGCACTGAAGCTTTCTTT.

The rearrangement uses TRBV5-8 and TRBJ1-5, with 7 bases that match TRBD1. This CDR3 has 15 amino acids. Germline CDR1 reads SGHTS; CDR2 reads YDEGEE. Losses at the gene ends were 4 bases for V and 4 bases for J; bases not matched to a gene: 8. In DNA form, the CDR3 reads TGTGCCAGCAGCGCTGGGACAGTGTATAATCAGCCCCAGCATTTT. Its translation: CASSAGTVYNQPQHF.

This clone has more than one count but fewer than ten. The chain carries TRBV6-1 and TRBJ1-1; D is unclear. CDR1 is MNHNS and CDR2 is SASEGT in the germline V gene. The length of the CDR3 is 10 residues. Trimming took off 6 bases at V and 11 bases at J, with 10 bases between the two ends. In DNA, the CDR3 is TGTGCCAGCAGCCTGAGTGGGGCTTTCTTT. Translated: CASSLSGAFF.

As DNA, the CDR3 is TGTGCCATCAGTCTCGAGGACAGAAACTATGGCTACACCTTC. Protein product: CAISLEDRNYGYTF. The gene calls are TRBV10-3 and TRBJ1-2; D is possibly TRBD1 (6 bases). V shed 5 bases and J shed 2 bases, with 12 bases lying between them. Germline V gene lookup returns CDR1 ENHRY and CDR2 SYGVKD. CDR3 length equals 14 residues.

The V call is TRBV9, the J call TRBJ1-2; 8 nucleotides line up with TRBD1. V was clipped by 0 bases and J by 5 bases; unmatched bases: 15. Germline CDR1 and CDR2: SGDLS and YYNGEE. The CDR3 has 18 residues. The CDR3: CASSVGPTGVQGAYGYTF. Written as DNA, the CDR3 is TGTGCCAGCAGCGTAGGACCGACCGGTGTCCAGGGGGCGTATGGCTACACCTTC.

V is TRBV7-9 and J is TRBJ1-2; perhaps TRBD1 as D (6 bases). The CDR3 sequence is 13 residues long. V was trimmed by 1 base and J by 9 bases, leaving 12 bases between them. Germline-derived CDR1 and CDR2 are SEHNR and FQNEAQ (reference sequence). CDR3 residues: CASSLVGGRSYTF. CDR3 sequence (DNA): TGTGCCAGCAGCTTAGTGGGGGGGCGAAGCTACACCTTC.

This rearrangement joins TRBV28 to TRBJ1-2; TRBD1 matches at 12 bases. This CDR3 is built from 14 residues. Germline assignment: CDR1 MDHEN and CDR2 SYDVKM. The CDR3, as DNA: TGTGCTTCCTCGGGGACAGGGGGCAACTATGGCTACACCTTC. Translated: CASSGTGGNYGYTF.

This chain uses TRBV9 with TRBJ2-7, with D tentatively TRBD1 or TRBD2 (6 bases each). The CDR3 is made up of 13 amino acids. With 3 bases removed from V and 2 bases from J, the gap between germline ends came to 9 bases. Germline CDR1 reads SGDLS; CDR2 reads YYNGEE. The CDR3 spells CASSGGTPYEQYF. CDR3 bases: TGTGCCAGCAGCGGCGGGACACCCTACGAGCAGTACTTC.

The V gene is TRBV7-9, the J gene TRBJ1-2; D remains unclear. Looked up from germline, CDR1 is SEHNR and CDR2 is FQNEAQ (reference sequence). V lost 1 base and J 8 bases, leaving 14 bases between the germline ends. This CDR3 region has 14 residues. The CDR3 spells CASSLDRREHGYTF. The DNA for the CDR3 is TGTGCCAGCAGCTTAGATCGTAGGGAACACGGCTACACCTTC.

The table lists this clone with a few counts. The CDR3 is CAWSGGAGNQPQHF. For the CDR3, the DNA is TGTGCCTGGAGTGGCGGAGCGGGCAATCAGCCCCAGCATTTT. This rearrangement joins TRBV30 to TRBJ1-5, with no clear D. CDR1 is GTSNPN, CDR2 SVGIG, per germline (reference sequence). V shed 1 base and J shed 2 bases, with 9 bases lying between them. The CDR3 contains 14 residues.

The chain combines TRBV19 with TRBJ1-1; D ambiguous. Germline lookup yields CDR1 LNHDA and CDR2 SQIVND (reference sequence). V lost 2 bases and J lost 6, with 10 bases in between. This CDR3 is built from 13 residues. The CDR3, as DNA: TGTGCCAGTAGTATAATTCCAGATGCTGAAGCTTTCTTT. It is translated as CASSIIPDAEAFF.

The chain employs TRBV6-1 and TRBJ2-4, with no clear D. Germline CDR1 reads MNHNS; CDR2 reads SASEGT. Trimming left V 4 bases short and J 0 bases short, with 13 bases between. The CDR3 covers 16 residues. In nucleotides, the CDR3 is TGTGCCAGCAGTGCCCAAGCCAAAATAGCCAAAAACATTCAGTACTTC. It encodes CASSAQAKIAKNIQYF.

The count of this clone is one. The chain joins TRBV7-2 to TRBJ2-4, with 9 bases matching TRBD2. In germline, CDR1 is SGHTA, CDR2 FQGNSA. The trim removed 5 bases at V and 6 bases at J, leaving 5 bases unmatched. The CDR3 consists of 14 residues. The CDR3 DNA reads TGTGCCAGCAGCCCCGGACTAGCGTTAAACATTCAGTACTTC. This sequence encodes CASSPGLALNIQYF.

This clone was seen a handful of times. The V gene is TRBV5-6, the J gene TRBJ2-3; D unresolved. From germline, CDR1 is SGHDT and CDR2 YYEEEE. V was cut by 2 bases and J by 6 bases, with 4 bases left in between. This CDR3 comprises 11 residues. Written as DNA, the CDR3 is TGTGCCAGCAGCTTCAGGGATACGCAGTATTTT. Translated: CASSFRDTQYF. The full variable domain, its missing parts supplied by reference TRBV5-6 and TRBJ2-3, is DAGVTQSPTHLIKTRGQQVTLRCSPKSGHDTVSWYQQALGQGPQFIFQYYEEEERQRGNFPDRFSGHQFPNYSSELNVNALLLGDSALYLCASSFRDTQYFGPGTRLTVL.

This chain uses TRBV7-3 with TRBJ1-5; maybe TRBD1 (5 bases). Trimming shortened V by 4 bases and J by 2 bases, and 12 bases separated the two germline ends. Germline assignment: CDR1 SGHTA and CDR2 FQGTGA. The CDR3 is 15 residues long. The CDR3, as DNA: TGTGCCAGCAGCTCCCGGGACGGGGGCAATCAGCCCCAGCATTTT. Amino acid sequence: CASSSRDGGNQPQHF.

V gene TRBV5-5 combines with J gene TRBJ2-5; D unclear. This CDR3 has 12 residues. V was shortened by 5 bases and J by 5 bases, with 10 bases between the two germline ends. Germline V CDR1 and CDR2: SGHKS, YYEKEE (reference sequence). The CDR3 spells CASSPVGETQYF. The CDR3 coding sequence is TGTGCCAGCAGTCCCGTGGGGGAGACCCAGTACTTC.

This sequence joins TRBV7-9 and TRBJ2-3; no clear D. This CDR3 is built from 14 residues. V dropped 3 bases and J dropped 5 bases, with 12 bases sitting between them. Germline V gives CDR1 SEHNR, CDR2 FQNEAQ (reference sequence). CDR3 protein: CASSFDQVVDTQYF. As DNA, the CDR3 is TGTGCCAGCAGCTTCGATCAGGTAGTAGATACGCAGTATTTT.

For the CDR3, the DNA is TGTGCCAGCAGCCAAGAACTGGGGGCCAAAAACATTCAGTACTTC. Amino acids: CASSQELGAKNIQYF. This chain connects TRBV4-2 to TRBJ2-4; D is undetermined. Per the germline V gene, CDR1 is LGHNA and CDR2 is YNFKEQ. The CDR3 covers 15 residues. V was trimmed by 0 bases and J by 1 base, leaving 7 bases between them.

This clone was counted a single time. This chain connects TRBV9 to TRBJ1-5; a possible D gene is TRBD1 (5 bases). Trimming removed 0 bases at V and 2 bases at J, with 9 bases between. Germline-derived CDR1 and CDR2 are SGDLS and YYNGEE. This CDR3 comprises 15 residues. CDR3 amino acids: CASSVVVGGNQPQHF. The CDR3 bases are TGTGCCAGCAGCGTAGTGGTGGGGGGCAATCAGCCCCAGCATTTT.

The chain employs TRBV30 and TRBJ1-5, with TRBD1 matching over 8 bases. The CDR3 covers 15 residues. CDR1 GTSNPN and CDR2 SVGIG come from the germline V gene (reference sequence). With 2 bases clipped from V and 0 bases from J, the junction kept 3 bases outside the gene matches. The CDR3 is CAWSRGQVSNQPQHF. CDR3 coding DNA: TGTGCCTGGAGTCGGGGACAGGTTAGCAATCAGCCCCAGCATTTT.

J is TRBJ1-1 and V is TRBV7-9; D may be TRBD1 (6 bases). Between the trimmed V and J ends, which lost 0 bases and 2 bases, there was a span of 7 bases. Germline CDR1 reads SEHNR; CDR2 reads FQNEAQ (reference sequence). The length of the CDR3 is 14 residues. CDR3 sequence: CASSLAGTNTEAFF. CDR3 DNA sequence: TGTGCCAGCAGCTTAGCGGGGACAAACACTGAAGCTTTCTTT.

This sequence joins TRBV4-3 and TRBJ1-1; possible D gene TRBD1, 5 bases. The V end lost 1 base, the J end lost 6 bases, and 12 bases lay between the germline ends. Germline CDR1 reads LGHNA; CDR2 reads YSLEER. The length of the CDR3 is 14 residues. The CDR3 nucleotides read TGCGCCAGCAGCCAAGCCGTTCAGGGTGCTGAAGCTTTCTTT. Amino acid sequence: CASSQAVQGAEAFF.

The chain employs TRBV27 and TRBJ1-1; TRBD1 is a possible D gene (6 bases). Germline CDR1 MNHEY, CDR2 SMNVEV (reference sequence). Trimming took off 2 bases at V and 1 base at J, with 11 bases between the two ends. The CDR3 is 15 amino acids. CDR3 coding DNA: TGTGCCAGCAGTTTACCGGGGGGCTGGAACACTGAAGCTTTCTTT. Amino acid sequence: CASSLPGGWNTEAFF.